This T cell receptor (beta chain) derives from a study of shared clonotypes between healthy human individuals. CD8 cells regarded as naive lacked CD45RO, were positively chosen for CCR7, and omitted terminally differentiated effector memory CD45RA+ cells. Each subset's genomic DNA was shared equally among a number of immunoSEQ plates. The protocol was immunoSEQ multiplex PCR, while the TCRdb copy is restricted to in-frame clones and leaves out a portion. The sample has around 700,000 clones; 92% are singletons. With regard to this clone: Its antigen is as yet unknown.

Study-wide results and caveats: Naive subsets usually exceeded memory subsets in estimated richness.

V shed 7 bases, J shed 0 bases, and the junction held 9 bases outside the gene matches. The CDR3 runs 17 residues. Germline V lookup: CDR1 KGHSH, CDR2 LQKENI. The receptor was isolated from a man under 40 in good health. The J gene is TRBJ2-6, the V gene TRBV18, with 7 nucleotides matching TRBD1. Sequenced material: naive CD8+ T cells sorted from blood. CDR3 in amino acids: CASFRDSDFSGANVLTF. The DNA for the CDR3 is TGTGCCAGCTTCCGGGACAGTGACTTCTCTGGGGCCAACGTCCTGACTTTC.